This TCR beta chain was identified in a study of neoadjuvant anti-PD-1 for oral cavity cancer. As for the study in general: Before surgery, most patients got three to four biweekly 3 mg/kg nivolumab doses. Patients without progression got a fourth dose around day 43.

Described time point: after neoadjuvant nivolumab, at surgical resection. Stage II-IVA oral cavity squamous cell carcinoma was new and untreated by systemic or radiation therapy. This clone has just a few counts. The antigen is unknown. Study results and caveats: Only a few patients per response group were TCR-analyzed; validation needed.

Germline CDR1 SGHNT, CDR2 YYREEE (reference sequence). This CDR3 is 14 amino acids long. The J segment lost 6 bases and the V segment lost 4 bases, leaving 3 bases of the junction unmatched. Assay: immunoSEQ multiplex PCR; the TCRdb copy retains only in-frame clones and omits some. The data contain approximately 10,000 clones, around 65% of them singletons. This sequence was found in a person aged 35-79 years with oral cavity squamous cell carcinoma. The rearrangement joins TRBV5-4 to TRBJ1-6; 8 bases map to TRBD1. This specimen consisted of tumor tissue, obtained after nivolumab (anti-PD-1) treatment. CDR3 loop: CASSPGQANSPLHF. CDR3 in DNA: TGTGCCAGCAGCCCGGGACAGGCTAATTCACCCCTCCACTTT.